This T cell receptor beta chain was obtained from a study of OX40 agonist ivuxolimab in advanced cancers. As for the study in general: Patients in the trial were receiving intravenous ivuxolimab every 2 weeks, at doses of 0.01 to 10 mg/kg. Three patients, one with hepatocellular carcinoma and two with cutaneous melanoma, achieved partial responses.

The protocol was immunoSEQ multiplex PCR, while the TCRdb copy is restricted to in-frame clones and leaves out a portion. The sample lists tens of thousands of clones, approximately 86% occurring once. Study-level results: Low normalized clonal expansion also occurred in some nonresponding patients.

Comment on this clone: No antigen is known for it.

The CDR3 is 11 residues long. Trimming left V 0 bases short and J 3 bases short, with 1 base between. Germline V gives CDR1 SGHRS, CDR2 YFSETQ. V gene TRBV5-1 combines with J gene TRBJ2-7; no clear D. This clonotype was sampled from an adult with an advanced solid tumor such as melanoma, head and neck, liver or kidney cancer. This sample comprised CD4+ or CD8+ T cells sorted from blood, obtained in a trial of the OX40 agonist ivuxolimab. The CDR3 DNA sequence: TGCGCCAGCAGCTTGGACTACGAGCAGTACTTC. Translation gives CASSLDYEQYF.